These T cell receptor beta chains were read from a single sample in a study of T cells in localized non-small cell lung cancer. Clones were sequenced by immunoSEQ multiplex PCR, and TCRdb holds only the in-frame ones, with some missing. There are roughly 2,800 clones in the sample; around 25% occur only once, and 12% lies in the top ten. Sequenced here: lung tumor tissue, sampled before any cancer treatment. The receptors shown here come from a man between 35 and 75 years old with stage I squamous cell lung carcinoma. Both conserved end residues are part of each CDR3. A D gene is named only where the DNA matches it firmly. Clone size is shown for a subset of rows, as once, few, many or a class of expanded clone.

size: once
J: TRBJ2-3
V: TRBV29-1
D: -
DNA: TGCAGCGTTGTTAGTCAGGCCCTTTCCACAGATACGCAGTATTTT
CDR3: CSVVSQALSTDTQYF

size: -
J: TRBJ2-1
V: TRBV10-2
D: -
DNA: TGCGCCAGCAGTGACCCTCAGGGTGTGAGCTCCTACAATGAGCAGTTCTTC
CDR3: CASSDPQGVSSYNEQFF

size: -
J: TRBJ2-6
V: TRBV29-1
D: -
DNA: TGCAGCGTAGAGACCGATCTAGGCTCTGGGGCCAACGTCCTGACTTTC
CDR3: CSVETDLGSGANVLTF

size: few
J: TRBJ2-7
V: TRBV6-8
D: TRBD1
DNA: TGTGCCACCAGTTACGGGACAGGGACCTACGAGCAGTACTTC
CDR3: CATSYGTGTYEQYF

size: -
J: TRBJ2-7
V: TRBV5-1
D: -
DNA: TGCGCCAGCAGCTTCGCCCCCCACGGGCCTCATGCCTACGAGCAGTACTTC
CDR3: CASSFAPHGPHAYEQYF

size: -
J: TRBJ1-4
V: TRBV9
D: -
DNA: TGTGCCAGCTCCAGGGACTATAATGAAAAACTGTTTTTT
CDR3: CASSRDYNEKLFF

size: -
J: TRBJ1-6
V: TRBV28
D: TRBD1
DNA: TGTGCCAGCAGTTTATCCCGGCGGACAGGTGGGAATTCACCCCTCCACTTT
CDR3: CASSLSRRTGGNSPLHF

size: few
J: TRBJ2-2
V: TRBV9
D: -
DNA: TGTGCCAGCACCCCGGTTGAGGCCGGGGAGCTGTTTTTT
CDR3: CASTPVEAGELFF

size: -
J: TRBJ1-1
V: TRBV5-1
D: -
DNA: TGCGCCAGCAGCTTATATGGGACCAACACTGAAGCTTTCTTT
CDR3: CASSLYGTNTEAFF

size: -
J: TRBJ2-3
V: TRBV6-8
D: TRBD2
DNA: TGTGCCAGCAGTAACGGGGGGAATACGCAGTATTTT
CDR3: CASSNGGNTQYF

size: -
J: TRBJ1-2
V: TRBV28
D: -
DNA: TGTGCCAGCAGCATGACTACCGGGACCTCCTATGGCTACACCTTC
CDR3: CASSMTTGTSYGYTF

size: -
J: TRBJ2-1
V: TRBV5-1
D: -
DNA: TGCGCCAGCAGCTTGGATCCGGGACCGAATGAGCAGTTCTTC
CDR3: CASSLDPGPNEQFF

size: -
J: TRBJ1-5
V: TRBV11-3
D: TRBD1
DNA: TGTGCCAGCAGCCCCGGACAGGGTGAACAGCCCCAGCATTTT
CDR3: CASSPGQGEQPQHF

size: -
J: TRBJ2-4
V: TRBV19
D: -
DNA: TGTGCCAGTAGTATTACCCTAGCCAAAAACATTCAGTACTTC
CDR3: CASSITLAKNIQYF

size: -
J: TRBJ1-2
V: TRBV14
D: -
DNA: TGTGCCAGCAGCCAACGCTTAACGGAGACAACTCACCCGGGGGGCTACACCTTC
CDR3: CASSQRLTETTHPGGYTF

size: -
J: TRBJ1-2
V: TRBV29-1
D: -
DNA: TGCAGCGTTGACAAAAGGAGCTATGGCTACACCTTC
CDR3: CSVDKRSYGYTF

size: -
J: TRBJ1-3
V: TRBV9
D: TRBD1
DNA: TGTGCCAGCAGCGTAGTAGTAGACAGGGTTGTCAGCTCTGGAAACACCATATATTTT
CDR3: CASSVVVDRVVSSGNTIYF

size: -
J: TRBJ2-3
V: TRBV14
D: -
DNA: TGTGCCAGCAGCCTAACTCAACGCGGACTCGACAACTTCATCACAGATACGCAGTATTTT
CDR3: CASSLTQRGLDNFITDTQYF

size: few
J: TRBJ1-1
V: TRBV10-2
D: -
DNA: TGCGCCAGCGTGGGGGGATTAGGTGTGAACACTGAAGCTTTCTTT
CDR3: CASVGGLGVNTEAFF

size: -
J: TRBJ1-1
V: TRBV29-1
D: -
DNA: TGCAGCGTTGGCAGGGATAGCACTGAAGCTTTCTTT
CDR3: CSVGRDSTEAFF

size: -
J: TRBJ2-7
V: TRBV11-3
D: -
DNA: TGTGCCAGCAGCTTAGGGAGACACGGGATCTACGAGCAGTACTTC
CDR3: CASSLGRHGIYEQYF

size: few
J: TRBJ1-3
V: TRBV19
D: -
DNA: TGTGCCAGTTCGACGGATCGGACCATATATTTT
CDR3: CASSTDRTIYF

size: few
J: TRBJ2-2
V: TRBV1
D: -
DNA: TGCGCCAGCAGCCGGGAACCGGGGGCGCACACCGGGGAGCTGTTTTTT
CDR3: CASSREPGAHTGELFF

size: few
J: TRBJ2-5
V: TRBV9
D: TRBD2
DNA: TGTGCCAGCAGCCCCCGCGGGGGACAAGAGACCCAGTACTTC
CDR3: CASSPRGGQETQYF

size: once
J: TRBJ1-1
V: TRBV14
D: TRBD1
DNA: TGTGCCAGCAGCCAGTGGACAGGGGCAAGGGCTGAAGCTTTCTTT
CDR3: CASSQWTGARAEAFF

size: -
J: TRBJ2-2
V: TRBV19
D: -
DNA: TGTGCCAGTAGTATAGATCTAAGAAGCTCCCGCGCGAACACCGGGGAGCTGTTTTTT
CDR3: CASSIDLRSSRANTGELFF

size: medium-sized
J: TRBJ1-1
V: TRBV6-8
D: -
DNA: TGTGCCAGCAGTTACTCGAGGTCTGTGAACACTGAAGCTTTCTTT
CDR3: CASSYSRSVNTEAFF

size: -
J: TRBJ1-1
V: TRBV19
D: -
DNA: TGTGCCAGTAGTAAGGACAGCCGGGGGACTGAAGCTTTCTTT
CDR3: CASSKDSRGTEAFF

size: medium-sized
J: TRBJ1-5
V: TRBV11-3
D: -
DNA: TGTGCCAGCAGCCGGGACGGCAGCAATCAGCCCCAGCATTTT
CDR3: CASSRDGSNQPQHF

size: -
J: TRBJ2-5
V: TRBV11-3
D: -
DNA: TGTGCCAGCAGCTTAGAGGCAGGTCAAGAGACCCAGTACTTC
CDR3: CASSLEAGQETQYF

size: -
J: TRBJ2-1
V: TRBV5-1
D: -
DNA: TGCGCCAGCAGCGGGGGGGCTGTCCGCAATGAGCAGTTCTTC
CDR3: CASSGGAVRNEQFF

size: -
J: TRBJ1-5
V: TRBV6-1
D: -
DNA: TGTGCCAGCAGTGAAGTCCCGAGCCTTCAGCCCCAGCATTTT
CDR3: CASSEVPSLQPQHF

size: -
J: TRBJ2-7
V: TRBV6-8
D: -
DNA: TGTGCCAGCAGTGTTGCTCAGGGACCCTACGAGCAGTACTTC
CDR3: CASSVAQGPYEQYF

size: few
J: TRBJ2-6
V: TRBV6-4
D: -
DNA: TGTGCCAGCGCTGGGGCCAACGTCCTGACTTTC
CDR3: CASAGANVLTF

size: few
J: TRBJ1-1
V: TRBV6-8
D: TRBD1
DNA: TGTGCCAGCAGTTACTCGAGGGGGACAGGGGGCATAAGAAATACTGAAGCTTTCTTT
CDR3: CASSYSRGTGGIRNTEAFF

size: few
J: TRBJ1-4
V: TRBV9
D: TRBD1
DNA: TGTGCCAGCAGTAAAATACCGGGACAGAGTAATGAAAAACTGTTTTTT
CDR3: CASSKIPGQSNEKLFF

size: -
J: TRBJ1-2
V: TRBV4-1
D: -
DNA: TGCGCCAGCAGCCAAGATAATCAGGGGCGGACCGGCTACACCTTC
CDR3: CASSQDNQGRTGYTF

size: -
J: TRBJ2-1
V: TRBV11-3
D: TRBD2
DNA: TGTGCCAGCAGCCCTACTAGCGGGGGGGGCTATGAGCAGTTCTTC
CDR3: CASSPTSGGGYEQFF

size: few
J: TRBJ2-3
V: TRBV6-8
D: -
DNA: TGTGCCAGCAGTCTAAAGACAGGTGCAGATACGCAGTATTTT
CDR3: CASSLKTGADTQYF

size: -
J: TRBJ2-2
V: TRBV18
D: TRBD1
DNA: TGTGCCAGCTCACCGAGAAGAAACGGGACAGGGCCAGATCTGGAGACCGGGGAGCTGTTTTTT
CDR3: CASSPRRNGTGPDLETGELFF

size: few
J: TRBJ2-7
V: TRBV6-1
D: TRBD1
DNA: TGTGCCAGCAGTGAAGGGACAGGTCCCCACGAGCAGTACTTC
CDR3: CASSEGTGPHEQYF

size: -
J: TRBJ2-7
V: TRBV7-2
D: -
DNA: TGTGCCAGCAGCCTCATTCTGAGGGTCGAGCAGTACTTC
CDR3: CASSLILRVEQYF

size: few
J: TRBJ2-7
V: TRBV6-8
D: -
DNA: TGTGCCAGCAGAAGCGGGACAGGATCCTACGAGCAGTACTTC
CDR3: CASRSGTGSYEQYF

size: few
J: TRBJ2-4
V: TRBV11-3
D: -
DNA: TGTGCCAGCAGCTTAGTCAGGGCAGCCCCTCTAGCCAAAAACATTCAGTACTTC
CDR3: CASSLVRAAPLAKNIQYF